This is a list of T cell receptor beta chains from one sample in a study of T cells after posttransplantation cyclophosphamide. Generated by immunoSEQ multiplex PCR, the TCRdb table keeps only in-frame clones and is missing some. The sample shows about 18,000 clones, 85% of them seen only once. The sequences come from PBMCs, collected after allogeneic stem cell transplant with calcineurin inhibitor and methotrexate. The receptors stem from a female patient aged 18-29 years who received an allogeneic stem cell transplant from an unrelated donor, was CMV-positive, and had acute and chronic GVHD. Part of the T cell pool may stem from the graft donor. Both conserved end residues are part of each CDR3. A D gene is named only where the DNA matches it firmly. Expanded clones are given a class, and other clones once, few, many or no size at all.

size	J	V	D	CDR3	DNA
once	TRBJ2-1	TRBV7-9	TRBD2	CASSFVGGKQFF	TGTGCCAGCAGCTTCGTGGGAGGGAAACAGTTCTTC
.	TRBJ1-1	TRBV28	.	CASSLSPTPSSTEAFF	TGTGCCAGCAGTTTATCGCCTACCCCTTCTTCCACTGAAGCTTTCTTT
.	TRBJ2-7	TRBV19	TRBD2	CASSFEGTSGVYEQYF	TGTGCCAGTAGTTTTGAGGGGACTAGCGGGGTCTACGAGCAGTACTTC
.	TRBJ1-1	TRBV4-2	TRBD1	CASSPGGTGGGQKAFF	TGTGCCAGCAGCCCCGGGGGTACAGGGGGGGGGCAAAAAGCTTTCTTT
.	TRBJ2-1	TRBV18	.	CASSPPRGLGDTYNEQFF	TGTGCCAGCTCACCACCTAGGGGTTTGGGGGACACCTACAATGAGCAGTTCTTC
.	TRBJ2-1	TRBV2	TRBD2	CASSDWLAGYNEQFF	TGTGCCAGCAGTGATTGGCTAGCGGGGTACAATGAGCAGTTCTTC
.	TRBJ2-7	TRBV2	TRBD1	CASSGEAGTGYEQYF	TGTGCCAGCAGTGGAGAGGCCGGGACAGGTTACGAGCAGTACTTC
few	TRBJ2-1	TRBV6-6	.	CASSWGHDSYNEQFF	TGTGCCAGCAGTTGGGGACATGACTCCTACAATGAGCAGTTCTTC
once	TRBJ1-1	TRBV5-1	TRBD1	CASSRGQGNTEAFF	TGCGCCAGCAGCCGTGGACAGGGCAACACTGAAGCTTTCTTT
.	TRBJ2-7	TRBV6-1	TRBD2	CASSELGGRDAEQYF	TGTGCCAGCAGTGAATTGGGCGGGAGGGACGCCGAGCAGTACTTC
.	TRBJ1-2	TRBV6-5	.	CASSYSEGLNYGYTF	TGTGCCAGCAGTTACTCGGAGGGCCTTAACTATGGCTACACCTTC
.	TRBJ2-5	TRBV6-1	TRBD1	CASSGDRRHGEQYF	TGTGCCAGCAGCGGGGACAGGAGGCACGGGGAGCAGTACTTC
.	TRBJ1-3	TRBV10-3	.	CAISEGASGNTIYF	TGTGCCATCAGTGAAGGGGCCTCTGGAAACACCATATATTTT
.	TRBJ2-7	TRBV28	TRBD2	CASSSNTLAGHSYEQYF	TGTGCCAGCAGCTCGAATACCCTAGCGGGTCACTCCTACGAGCAGTACTTC
.	TRBJ1-3	TRBV19	TRBD1	CASRDRASGNTIYF	TGTGCCAGTAGAGACAGGGCATCGGGAAACACCATATATTTT
.	TRBJ2-5	TRBV29-1	.	CSVRPTGETQYF	TGCAGCGTGAGACCCACAGGGGAGACCCAGTACTTC
.	TRBJ2-1	TRBV13	TRBD1	CASSSPGQYYNEQFF	TGTGCCAGCAGCTCCCCGGGACAGTACTACAATGAGCAGTTCTTC
.	TRBJ1-2	TRBV2	.	CASSEVGLLRYGYTF	TGTGCCAGCAGTGAAGTCGGGTTGTTGCGCTATGGCTACACCTTC
.	TRBJ2-2	TRBV2	TRBD1	CASKEGGAGTGELFF	TGTGCCAGCAAGGAAGGGGGCGCGGGCACCGGGGAGCTGTTTTTT
.	TRBJ2-3	TRBV6-1	.	CASSTGGSDTQYF	TGTGCCAGCAGTACGGGCGGGTCAGATACGCAGTATTTT
.	TRBJ2-2	TRBV27	.	CASSLSLVGTGELFF	TGTGCCAGCAGTTTATCCCTAGTTGGTACCGGGGAGCTGTTTTTT
once	TRBJ2-2	TRBV11-2	TRBD2	CASSSRQGTSGRIGELFF	TGTGCCAGCAGCTCTCGACAGGGAACTAGCGGGAGGATCGGGGAGCTGTTTTTT
.	TRBJ2-7	TRBV23-1	TRBD2	CASSQGGNTKRGPLEQYF	TGCGCCAGCAGTCAAGGAGGGAATACTAAGCGGGGCCCCCTGGAGCAGTACTTC
.	TRBJ2-4	TRBV7-9	TRBD2	CASSVGGGRENIQYF	TGTGCCAGCAGCGTAGGTGGCGGGAGGGAAAACATTCAGTACTTC
.	TRBJ2-1	TRBV28	TRBD2	CASSFRLAGGDEQFF	TGTGCCAGCAGTTTTAGGCTAGCGGGAGGGGATGAGCAGTTCTTC
.	TRBJ2-7	TRBV5-1	TRBD1	CASSWATGGYEQYF	TGCGCCAGCAGTTGGGCCACAGGGGGCTACGAGCAGTACTTC
.	TRBJ2-7	TRBV5-4	.	CASSPSGTSYEQYF	TGTGCCAGCAGCCCATCCGGGACTTCCTACGAGCAGTACTTC
.	TRBJ2-2	TRBV5-1	TRBD2	CASSLRSSGSRDTGELFF	TGCGCCAGCAGCTTGAGGTCTAGCGGGAGTCGGGACACCGGGGAGCTGTTTTTT
.	TRBJ1-1	TRBV5-6	.	CASSLERLNTEAFF	TGTGCCAGCAGCTTGGAGCGTCTGAACACTGAAGCTTTCTTT
.	TRBJ2-3	TRBV5-1	TRBD2	CASSSIAGVGDTQYF	TGCGCCAGCAGCTCCATAGCGGGAGTAGGGGATACGCAGTATTTT
once	TRBJ2-5	TRBV2	TRBD2	CASSELREGLMETQYF	TGTGCCAGCAGTGAATTGCGGGAGGGCCTGATGGAGACCCAGTACTTC
few	TRBJ2-2	TRBV10-3	.	CAITTFGELFF	TGTGCCATCACTACTTTCGGGGAGCTGTTTTTT
once	TRBJ1-2	TRBV6-7	.	CASSYPGHRYYGYTF	TGTGCCAGCAGTTACCCGGGACACCGATACTATGGCTACACCTTC
.	TRBJ1-1	TRBV11-2	.	CASSPPRGAANTEAFF	TGTGCCAGCAGCCCACCCCGGGGGGCAGCGAACACTGAAGCTTTCTTT
.	TRBJ2-7	TRBV19	TRBD1	CASSMGTGEYEQYF	TGTGCCAGTAGTATGGGGACAGGAGAATACGAGCAGTACTTC
.	TRBJ2-2	TRBV2	.	CASRAQGGGNTGELFF	TGTGCCAGCAGAGCTCAAGGGGGTGGAAACACCGGGGAGCTGTTTTTT
.	TRBJ1-1	TRBV27	.	CASSLKVEGGKAFF	TGTGCCAGCAGTTTAAAGGTCGAGGGGGGGAAAGCTTTCTTT
few	TRBJ1-1	TRBV4-2	TRBD1	CASSQEGDRGPRAFF	TGTGCCAGCAGCCAAGAGGGGGACAGGGGGCCCCGAGCTTTCTTT
.	TRBJ1-3	TRBV4-2	.	CASSQDATNSGNTIYF	TGTGCCAGCAGCCAAGATGCCACAAACTCTGGAAACACCATATATTTT
.	TRBJ2-2	TRBV6-6	.	CASSYIPNTGELFF	TGTGCCAGCAGTTATATCCCGAACACCGGGGAGCTGTTTTTT
.	TRBJ2-3	TRBV10-2	TRBD1	CASSVQGDLADTQYF	TGCGCCAGCAGTGTACAGGGGGACCTTGCAGATACGCAGTATTTT
.	TRBJ2-3	TRBV27	TRBD2	CASSDLLAGVADTQYF	TGTGCCAGCAGCGACCTACTAGCGGGAGTGGCAGATACGCAGTATTTT